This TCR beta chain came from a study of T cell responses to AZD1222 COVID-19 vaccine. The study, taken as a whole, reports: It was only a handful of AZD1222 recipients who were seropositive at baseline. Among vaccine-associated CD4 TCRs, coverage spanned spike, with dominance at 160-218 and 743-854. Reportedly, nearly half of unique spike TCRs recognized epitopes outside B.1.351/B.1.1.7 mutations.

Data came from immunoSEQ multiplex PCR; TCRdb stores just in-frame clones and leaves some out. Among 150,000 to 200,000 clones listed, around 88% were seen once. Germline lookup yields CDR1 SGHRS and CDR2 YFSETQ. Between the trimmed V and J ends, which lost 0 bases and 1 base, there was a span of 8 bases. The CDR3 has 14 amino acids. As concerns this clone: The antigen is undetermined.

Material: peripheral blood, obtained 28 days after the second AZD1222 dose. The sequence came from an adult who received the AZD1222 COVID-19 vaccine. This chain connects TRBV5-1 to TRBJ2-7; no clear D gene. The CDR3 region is CASSLAVGSYEQYF. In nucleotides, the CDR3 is TGCGCCAGCAGCTTGGCCGTGGGTTCCTACGAGCAGTACTTC. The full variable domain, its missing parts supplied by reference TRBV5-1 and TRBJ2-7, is KAGVTQTPRYLIKTRGQQVTLSCSPISGHRSVSWYQQTPGQGLQFLFEYFSETQRNKGNFPGRFSGRQFSNSRSEMNVSTLELGDSALYLCASSLAVGSYEQYFGPGTRLTVT.